These 30 T cell receptor beta chains came from one sample sequenced in a study of T cell changes during pregnancy in multiple sclerosis. This table comes from immunoSEQ multiplex PCR, and its TCRdb copy is limited to in-frame clones, with some not included. Of about 110,000 clones listed, about 90% are singletons. The sequenced sample was peripheral blood, obtained before pregnancy. The receptors derive from a female donor with multiple sclerosis, enrolled in a pregnancy study.

The chain employs TRBV18 and TRBJ1-6; maybe TRBD1 (5 bases). Between the trimmed V and J ends, which lost 6 bases and 10 bases, there was a span of 19 bases. The CDR3 extends over 15 amino acids. Looked up from germline, CDR1 is KGHSH and CDR2 is LQKENI. CDR3 region: CASSHQSWGWSPLHF. DNA for the CDR3: TGTGCCAGCTCCCACCAATCGTGGGGCTGGTCACCCCTCCACTTT.

The rearrangement uses TRBV10-3 and TRBJ2-7, with 10 bases matching TRBD2. V lost 2 bases, J lost 2 bases, and 18 bases stayed unmatched. CDR3 length equals 20 residues. Germline values: CDR1 ENHRY, CDR2 SYGVKD. CDR3 coding DNA: TGTGCCATCAGTGAGATAGGAGGTCTAGCGGGGGCTCTTAACACCTACGAGCAGTACTTC. Translating gives CAISEIGGLAGALNTYEQYF.

V is TRBV9 and J is TRBJ2-1, with D unclear. CDR1 and CDR2 (germline): SGDLS, YYNGEE. Trimming pared 0 bases from V and 9 bases from J, leaving 4 bases between. The CDR3 has 11 amino acids. The CDR3 DNA sequence: TGTGCCAGCAGCGTAGAAGCTGAGCAGTTCTTC. The encoded protein is CASSVEAEQFF.

V and J are TRBV7-2 and TRBJ2-7, with 10 bases fitting TRBD1. This CDR3 region has 16 residues. Trimming removed 5 bases from V and 4 bases from J; junction bases left unmatched: 11. Germline V gene lookup returns CDR1 SGHTA and CDR2 FQGNSA. CDR3 loop: CASSILTGGSGYEQYF. The CDR3 DNA follows: TGTGCCAGCAGCATCCTGACAGGGGGCTCCGGGTACGAGCAGTACTTC.

V usage is TRBV6-5 and J usage is TRBJ1-5, with D tentatively TRBD1 (6 bases). V was cut by 2 bases and J by 3 bases, with 11 bases left in between. The CDR3 is 15 residues long. From germline, CDR1 is MNHEY and CDR2 SVGAGI. The CDR3: CASSYEGVLNQPQHF. In DNA, the CDR3 is TGTGCCAGCAGTTACGAGGGGGTTCTCAATCAGCCCCAGCATTTT.

The chain joins TRBV5-1 to TRBJ1-2; 9 bases fit TRBD1. The CDR3 covers 14 residues. V trimming: 3 bases; J trimming: 8 bases; junction bases outside the gene matches: 8. Germline V CDR1 and CDR2: SGHRS, YFSETQ. The CDR3 bases are TGCGCCAGCAGCTGGGGGACAGGGCTCAACGGCTACACCTTC. Protein sequence: CASSWGTGLNGYTF.

The chain recombines TRBV2 with TRBJ2-1; 11 bases map to TRBD2. With 3 bases clipped from V and 1 base from J, the junction kept 5 bases outside the gene matches. The CDR3 has 17 residues. Germline V gene lookup returns CDR1 SNHLY and CDR2 FYNNEI. The CDR3 loop reads CASSDPRTSGSYNEQFF. The CDR3 region has the DNA TGTGCCAGCAGTGATCCCCGGACTAGCGGGTCCTACAATGAGCAGTTCTTC.

This clone was recorded once. This chain joins TRBV29-1 and TRBJ1-2; D is unclear. Germline V gene data show CDR1 as SQVTM and CDR2 as ANQGSEA. The CDR3 extends over 12 amino acids. V shed 5 bases and J shed 3 bases, with 10 bases lying between them. In DNA, the CDR3 is TGCAGCGTTACCCCAGAAGACTATGGCTACACCTTC. Protein product: CSVTPEDYGYTF.

The V call is TRBV7-9, the J call TRBJ1-3; D may be TRBD1 (6 bases). V was clipped by 2 bases and J by 0 bases, with 17 bases between them. Germline V gene lookup returns CDR1 SEHNR and CDR2 FQNEAQ (reference sequence). The CDR3 contains 18 residues. The CDR3 loop is CASSLTNRDIHSGNTIYF. The CDR3 bases are TGTGCCAGCAGCTTAACCAACCGGGACATCCACTCTGGAAACACCATATATTTT. Full variable domain (remainder filled in from reference TRBV7-9 and TRBJ1-3): DTGVSQNPRHKITKRGQNVTFRCDPISEHNRLYWYRQTLGQGPEFLTYFQNEAQLEKSRLLSDRFSAERPKGSFSTLEIQRTEQGDSAMYLCASSLTNRDIHSGNTIYFGEGSWLTVV.

About this clone itself: This sample includes further DNA sequences coding for the same CDR3. The CDR3 bases are TGTGCCAGCAGTCTACAGGAGAACCAGCCCCAGCATTTT. The encoded protein is CASSLQENQPQHF. The J gene is TRBJ1-5, the V gene TRBV2, with D perhaps matching TRBD1 (5 bases). CDR3 size: 13 residues. V lost 5 bases to trimming and J lost 7 bases, with 12 bases between them. Germline CDR1 SNHLY, CDR2 FYNNEI.

The V gene is TRBV28, the J gene TRBJ1-1; D unresolved. With 4 bases removed from V and 5 bases from J, the gap between germline ends came to 14 bases. Germline values: CDR1 MDHEN, CDR2 SYDVKM. CDR3 length: 14 residues. DNA of the CDR3: TGTGCCAGCAGTTACCCCTCGAGAGATACTGAAGCTTTCTTT. Translating it yields CASSYPSRDTEAFF.

The table lists this clone with a few counts. The rearrangement uses TRBV6-1 and TRBJ1-5; D gene uncertain. From germline, CDR1 is MNHNS and CDR2 SASEGT. The CDR3 consists of 13 residues. The V end was cut by 4 bases, the J end by 3 bases, with 7 bases between. The chain's CDR3 is CASSVTINQPQHF. The CDR3 nucleotides read TGTGCCAGCAGTGTGACAATCAATCAGCCCCAGCATTTT.

This chain links TRBV7-9 with TRBJ1-2; D is perhaps TRBD1 (6 bases). The germline V gene has CDR1 SEHNR and CDR2 FQNEAQ (reference sequence). This CDR3 region has 17 residues. V was pared by 5 bases and J by 2 bases, with 21 bases between. CDR3 DNA sequence: TGTGCCAGCAGCCTAGGGGGTTTAGACAGTACGAACTATGGCTACACCTTC. This sequence encodes CASSLGGLDSTNYGYTF.

V is TRBV25-1 and J is TRBJ2-7; 10 positions match TRBD1. The CDR3 sequence is 15 residues long. The V segment lost 2 bases and the J segment 5 bases; nucleotides outside the gene matches: 6. CDR1 MGHDK and CDR2 SYGVNS come from the germline V gene. The CDR3: CASSEPGQGLDEQYF. CDR3 nucleotides: TGTGCCAGCAGTGAACCGGGACAGGGGCTGGACGAGCAGTACTTC.

The rearrangement links TRBV5-1 to TRBJ2-7; 9 bases agree with TRBD1. The length of the CDR3 is 16 residues. V trimming: 0 bases; J trimming: 3 bases; junction bases outside the gene matches: 7. CDR1 SGHRS and CDR2 YFSETQ come from the germline V gene. In nucleotides, the CDR3 is TGCGCCAGCAGCTTGGCCGGGACAGGGATAGGCTACGAGCAGTACTTC. Translated, it gives CASSLAGTGIGYEQYF.

This clone was recorded only once. This chain links TRBV6-4 with TRBJ2-7; 9 positions match TRBD2. From germline, CDR1 is MRHNA and CDR2 SNTAGT. J gave up 2 bases and V 5 bases, and 7 bases lay outside the gene matches. This CDR3 is built from 15 residues. DNA for the CDR3: TGTGCCAGCAGTAGCGGGGGGCAAATCGCCTACGAGCAGTACTTC. Translation gives CASSSGGQIAYEQYF.

V usage is TRBV28 and J usage is TRBJ1-2; 12 bases line up with TRBD1. Germline V gene sequence: CDR1 MDHEN, CDR2 SYDVKM. This CDR3 comprises 15 residues. The junction had 7 bases not matched to a gene; V was cut back by 3 bases and J by 8 bases. DNA of the CDR3: TGTGCCAGCAGTTTTTTGGGACAGGGGGCGCAGGGCTACACCTTC. This encodes CASSFLGQGAQGYTF.

The chain uses TRBV18 and TRBJ2-2; 9 bases match TRBD1. This CDR3 has 14 amino acids. Germline V gene data show CDR1 as KGHSH and CDR2 as LQKENI. V lost 8 bases to trimming and J lost 5 bases; unmatched junction nucleotides: 6. The CDR3 region has the DNA TGTGCCAGCAATCCGGGACAGGGAACCGGGGAGCTGTTTTTT. It codes for CASNPGQGTGELFF.

The chain links TRBV7-3 to TRBJ2-3, with 9 bases identical to TRBD2. The germline gives CDR1 SGHTA, CDR2 FQGTGA. Losses at the gene ends were 1 base for V and 4 bases for J; bases not matched to a gene: 6. The CDR3 totals 16 residues. For the CDR3, the DNA is TGTGCCAGCAGCTTAAATCCAGCGGGAGGATCAGATACGCAGTATTTT. Translating gives CASSLNPAGGSDTQYF.

This rearrangement joins TRBV11-1 to TRBJ2-7; D gene uncertain. Germline assignment: CDR1 SGHAT and CDR2 FQDESV (reference sequence). CDR3 size: 12 residues. Trimming stripped 8 bases from V and 5 bases from J, with 13 bases between. CDR3 protein: CASSIVANEQYF. The CDR3 bases are TGTGCCAGCTCTATCGTCGCAAACGAGCAGTACTTC.

J is TRBJ1-4 and V is TRBV4-2; D not resolved. Germline loops: CDR1 LGHNA, CDR2 YNFKEQ. The length of the CDR3 is 14 residues. V gave up 1 base and J gave up 8 bases, with 11 bases separating them. DNA of the CDR3: TGTGCCAGCAGCCAAGGTCTCCAGGAAGAAAAACTGTTTTTT. It codes for CASSQGLQEEKLFF.

The rearrangement joins TRBV5-1 to TRBJ2-1, with TRBD2 matching over 11 bases. Germline CDR1 reads SGHRS; CDR2 reads YFSETQ. With 4 bases clipped from V and 9 bases from J, the junction kept 6 bases outside the gene matches. The CDR3 is made up of 14 amino acids. The chain's CDR3 is CASSLLAGVGEQFF. The CDR3 bases are TGCGCCAGCAGCCTACTAGCGGGAGTAGGTGAGCAGTTCTTC.

This chain links TRBV5-1 with TRBJ2-3, with TRBD2 identical over 10 bases. CDR1 SGHRS and CDR2 YFSETQ come from the germline V gene. Trimming cost V 4 bases and J 2 bases; bases outside gene matches: 4. The CDR3 spans 15 residues. CDR3 amino acids: CASSTSGGATDTQYF. Written as DNA, the CDR3 is TGCGCCAGCAGCACCAGCGGGGGGGCCACAGATACGCAGTATTTT.

V and J are TRBV12-5 and TRBJ2-7, with 7 bases that match TRBD1. CDR3 length: 12 residues. The V gene's germline CDR1 is LGHNT and CDR2 FRNRAP. V lost 1 base, J lost 9 bases, and 3 bases stayed unmatched. CDR3 nucleotides: TGTGCTAGTGGTTTGGAGGGGGCATGGCAGTACTTC. This codes for CASGLEGAWQYF.

The V call is TRBV5-6, the J call TRBJ1-1; D is undetermined. V was shortened by 0 bases and J by 5 bases, with 11 bases between the two germline ends. The CDR3 sequence is 14 residues long. Germline values: CDR1 SGHDT, CDR2 YYEEEE. The CDR3 loop is CASSLAAVSTEAFF. The CDR3, as DNA: TGTGCCAGCAGCTTGGCTGCAGTATCAACTGAAGCTTTCTTT.

The CDR3 sequence is CASSLGLSTDTQYF. In DNA form, the CDR3 reads TGTGCCAGCAGTCTCGGACTTAGCACAGATACGCAGTATTTT. The genes are TRBV28 and TRBJ2-3; tentatively, D is TRBD2 (5 bases). The CDR3 spans 14 residues. Germline V gene lookup returns CDR1 MDHEN and CDR2 SYDVKM. Between the trimmed V and J ends, which lost 5 bases and 0 bases, there was a span of 9 bases. Filled out from reference TRBV28 and TRBJ2-3, the complete variable domain reads DVKVTQSSRYLVKRTGEKVFLECVQDMDHENMFWYRQDPGLGLRLIYFSYDVKMKEKGDIPEGYSVSREKKERFSLILESASTNQTSMYLCASSLGLSTDTQYFGPGTRLTVL.

V is TRBV9 and J is TRBJ2-7, with D perhaps TRBD1 (5 bases). The CDR3 covers 13 residues. The ends were cut back, 4 bases at V and 5 bases at J, with 13 bases in the middle. CDR1 is SGDLS, CDR2 YYNGEE, per germline. The CDR3 loop reads CASSPTQGHEQYF. CDR3 DNA: TGTGCCAGCAGCCCCACTCAGGGCCACGAGCAGTACTTC.

To note about this clone: At one of its ends the junction is not consistent with the germline gene, which may arise from a read error. The V gene is TRBV7-7, the J gene TRBJ2-1, with 9 bases matching TRBD2. The CDR3 has 15 residues. The V gene's germline CDR1 is SSHAT and CDR2 FNYEAQ (reference sequence). CDR3 sequence reads: CASSPAPGTSSEQFF. The DNA of the CDR3 is TGTGCTAGCAGCCCAGCCCCGGGGACTAGCAGTGAGCAGTTCTTC. The whole variable domain, filled in from reference TRBV7-7 and TRBJ2-1, reads GAGVSQSPRYKVTKRGQDVTLRCDPISSHATLYWYQQALGQGPEFLTYFNYEAQPDKSGLPSDRFSAERPEGSISTLTIQRTEQRDSAMYRCASSPAPGTSSEQFFGPGTRLTVL.

The chain links TRBV9 to TRBJ1-2; the match to TRBD1 covers 8 bases. There are 14 residues in the CDR3. V was pared by 3 bases and J by 3 bases, with 4 bases of the junction left unmatched. From germline, CDR1 is SGDLS and CDR2 YYNGEE. The CDR3 DNA reads as TGTGCCAGCAGCGGGGGACAGGTTTACTATGGCTACACCTTC. Protein: CASSGGQVYYGYTF. The full variable domain, with the rest looked up from reference TRBV9 and TRBJ1-2, is DSGVTQTPKHLITATGQRVTLRCSPRSGDLSVYWYQQSLDQGLQFLIQYYNGEERAKGNILERFSAQQFPDLHSELNLSSLELGDSALYFCASSGGQVYYGYTFGSGTRLTVV.

The chain couples TRBV4-1 to TRBJ2-7; no clear D gene. Germline lookup yields CDR1 MGHRA and CDR2 YSYEKL. The CDR3 has 13 amino acids. V was clipped by 4 bases and J by 4 bases, with 11 bases between them. DNA of the CDR3: TGCGCCAGCAGCCCGCCAGGAAGATACGAGCAGTACTTC. Its translation: CASSPPGRYEQYF.